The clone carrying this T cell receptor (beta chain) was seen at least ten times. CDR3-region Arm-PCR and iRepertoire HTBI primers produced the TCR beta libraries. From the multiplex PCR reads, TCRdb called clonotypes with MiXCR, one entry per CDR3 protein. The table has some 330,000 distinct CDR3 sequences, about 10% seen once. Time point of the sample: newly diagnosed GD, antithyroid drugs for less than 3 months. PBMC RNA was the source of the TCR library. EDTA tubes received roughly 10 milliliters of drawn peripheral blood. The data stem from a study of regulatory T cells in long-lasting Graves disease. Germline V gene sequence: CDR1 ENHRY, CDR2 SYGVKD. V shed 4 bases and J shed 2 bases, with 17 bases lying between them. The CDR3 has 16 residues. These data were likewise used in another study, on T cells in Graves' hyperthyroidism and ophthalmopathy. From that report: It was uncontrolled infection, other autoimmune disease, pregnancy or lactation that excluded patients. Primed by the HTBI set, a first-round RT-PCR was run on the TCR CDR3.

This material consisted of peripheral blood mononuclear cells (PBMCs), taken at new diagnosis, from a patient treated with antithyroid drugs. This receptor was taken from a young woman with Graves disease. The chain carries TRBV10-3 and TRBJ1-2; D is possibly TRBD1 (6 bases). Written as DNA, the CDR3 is TGTGCCATCAGTGCTTGGACAGTCCCGGCAAACTATGGCTACACCTTC. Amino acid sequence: CAISAWTVPANYGYTF.